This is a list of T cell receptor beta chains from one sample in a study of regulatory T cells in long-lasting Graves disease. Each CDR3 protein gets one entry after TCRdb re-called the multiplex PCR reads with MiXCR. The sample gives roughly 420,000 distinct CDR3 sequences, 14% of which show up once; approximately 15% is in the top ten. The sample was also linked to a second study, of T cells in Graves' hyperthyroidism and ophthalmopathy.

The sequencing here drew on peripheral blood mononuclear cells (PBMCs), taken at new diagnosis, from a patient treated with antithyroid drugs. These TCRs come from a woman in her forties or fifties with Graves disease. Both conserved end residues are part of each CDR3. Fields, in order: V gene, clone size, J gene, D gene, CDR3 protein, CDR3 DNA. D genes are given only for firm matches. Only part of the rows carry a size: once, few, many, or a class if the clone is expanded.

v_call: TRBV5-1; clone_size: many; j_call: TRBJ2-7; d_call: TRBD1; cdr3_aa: CASSSGTGVSEQYF; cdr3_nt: TGCGCCAGCAGCTCTGGGACAGGGGTTTCCGAGCAGTACTTC
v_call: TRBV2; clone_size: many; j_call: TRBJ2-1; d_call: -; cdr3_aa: CASSASVYNEQFF; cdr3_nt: TGTGCCAGCAGTGCTAGCGTCTACAATGAGCAGTTCTTC
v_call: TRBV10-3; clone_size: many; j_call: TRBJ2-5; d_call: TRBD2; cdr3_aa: CAISESWAGGPETQYF; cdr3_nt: TGTGCCATCAGTGAGTCATGGGCGGGAGGGCCAGAGACCCAGTACTTC
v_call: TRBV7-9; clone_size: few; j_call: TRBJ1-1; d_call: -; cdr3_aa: CASSLVGPEAFF; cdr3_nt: TGTGCCAGCAGCTTAGTGGGCCCTGAAGCTTTCTTT
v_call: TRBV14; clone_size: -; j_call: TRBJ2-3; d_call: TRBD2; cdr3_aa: CASSQDWSSGKNF; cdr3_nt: TGTGCCAGCAGCCAAGATTGGAGTAGCGGGAAGAATTTT
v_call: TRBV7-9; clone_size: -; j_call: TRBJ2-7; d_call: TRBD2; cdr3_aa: CASSLDSGGGYEQYF; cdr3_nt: TGTGCCAGCAGCTTAGACTCGGGAGGAGGATACGAGCAGTACTTC
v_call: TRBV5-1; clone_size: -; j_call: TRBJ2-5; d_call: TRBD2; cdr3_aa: CASSSPREGLAGFETQYF; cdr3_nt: TGCGCCAGCAGCTCCCCCCGGGAGGGACTAGCGGGATTCGAGACCCAGTACTTC
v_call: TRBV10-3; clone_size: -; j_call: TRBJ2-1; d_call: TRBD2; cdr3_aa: CAISEWTSAGNEQFF; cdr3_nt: TGTGCCATCAGTGAGTGGACTAGCGCAGGCAATGAGCAGTTCTTC
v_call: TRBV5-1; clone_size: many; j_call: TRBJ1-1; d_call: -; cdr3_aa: CASSFGQANTEAFF; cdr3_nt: TGCGCCAGCAGCTTCGGGCAGGCGAACACTGAAGCTTTCTTT
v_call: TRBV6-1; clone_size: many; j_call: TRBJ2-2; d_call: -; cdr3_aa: CASSVTANSGELFF; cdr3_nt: TGTGCCAGCAGTGTGACCGCGAACTCCGGGGAGCTGTTTTTT
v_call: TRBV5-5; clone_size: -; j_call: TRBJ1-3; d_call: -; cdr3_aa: CAGSLEVSGNTIYF; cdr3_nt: TGTGCCGGCAGCTTGGAAGTTTCTGGAAACACCATATATTTT
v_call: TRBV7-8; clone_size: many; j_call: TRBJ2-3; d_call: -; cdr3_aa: CASSLVSGLATDTQYF; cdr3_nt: TGTGCCAGCAGCTTAGTATCAGGGTTGGCCACAGATACGCAGTATTTT
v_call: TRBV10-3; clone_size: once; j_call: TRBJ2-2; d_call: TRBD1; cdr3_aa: CAISRGQGDTGELFF; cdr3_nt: TGTGCCATCAGTAGGGGACAGGGGGACACCGGGGAGCTGTTTTTT
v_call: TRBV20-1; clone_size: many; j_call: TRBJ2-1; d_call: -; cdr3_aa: CSASLLWRAIYNEQFF; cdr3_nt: TGCAGTGCTAGCCTTCTTTGGAGGGCCATTTACAATGAGCAGTTCTTC
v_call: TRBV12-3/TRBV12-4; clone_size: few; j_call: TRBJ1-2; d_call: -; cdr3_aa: CASSLSGVITF; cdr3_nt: TGTGCCAGCAGTTTATCTGGGGTAATCACCTTC
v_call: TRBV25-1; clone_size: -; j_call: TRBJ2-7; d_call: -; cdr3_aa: CASSEQGNEQYF; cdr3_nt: TGTGCCAGCAGTGAGCAGGGAAACGAGCAGTACTTC
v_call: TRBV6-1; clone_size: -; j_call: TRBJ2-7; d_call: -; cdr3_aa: CASSELGESHEQYF; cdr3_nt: TGTGCCAGCAGTGAATTGGGGGAGTCCCACGAGCAGTACTTC
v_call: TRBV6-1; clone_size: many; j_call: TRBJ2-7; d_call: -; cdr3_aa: CASRPGAGVAYEQYF; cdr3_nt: TGTGCCAGCCGGCCAGGGGCAGGGGTTGCCTACGAGCAGTACTTC
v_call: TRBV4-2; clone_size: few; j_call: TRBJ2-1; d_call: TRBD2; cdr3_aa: CASSQERTSSHNEQFF; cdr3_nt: TGTGCCAGCAGCCAAGAGCGGACTAGCAGTCACAATGAGCAGTTCTTC
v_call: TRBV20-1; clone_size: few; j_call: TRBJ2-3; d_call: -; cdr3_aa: CSARDLAWSTDTQYF; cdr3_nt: TGCAGTGCTAGAGACCTAGCGTGGAGCACAGATACGCAGTATTTT
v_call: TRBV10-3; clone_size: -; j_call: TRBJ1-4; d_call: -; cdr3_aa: CAISQGFGEKLFF; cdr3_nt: TGTGCCATCAGTCAGGGATTTGGTGAAAAACTGTTTTTT
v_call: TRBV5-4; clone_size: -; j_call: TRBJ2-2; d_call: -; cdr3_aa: CASSLPIGTGELFF; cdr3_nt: TGTGCCAGCAGCTTACCTATTGGCACCGGGGAGCTGTTTTTT
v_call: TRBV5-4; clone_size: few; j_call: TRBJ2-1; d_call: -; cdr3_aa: CASSSGTWSSYNEQFF; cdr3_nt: TGTGCCAGCAGCTCCGGGACCTGGAGCTCCTACAATGAGCAGTTCTTC
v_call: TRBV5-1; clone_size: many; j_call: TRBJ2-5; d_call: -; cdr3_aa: CASSFGATNQETQYF; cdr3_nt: TGCGCCAGCAGCTTCGGGGCGACAAACCAAGAGACCCAGTACTTC
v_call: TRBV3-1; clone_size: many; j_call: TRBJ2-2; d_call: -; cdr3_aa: CASSQEGRSGELFF; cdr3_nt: TGTGCCAGCAGCCAAGAGGGCCGCTCCGGGGAGCTGTTTTTT
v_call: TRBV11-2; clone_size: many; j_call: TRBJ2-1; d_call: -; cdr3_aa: CASSLGLTGQQFF; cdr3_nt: TGTGCCAGCAGCTTAGGCCTAACGGGACAGCAGTTCTTC
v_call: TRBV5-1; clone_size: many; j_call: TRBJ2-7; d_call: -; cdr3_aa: CASSLTLALDEQYF; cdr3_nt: TGCGCCAGCAGCTTGACGCTAGCACTTGACGAGCAGTACTTC
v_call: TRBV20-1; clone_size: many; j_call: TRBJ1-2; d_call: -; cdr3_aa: CSARTRDGGYTF; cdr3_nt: TGCAGTGCTAGGACCAGGGACGGGGGCTACACCTTC
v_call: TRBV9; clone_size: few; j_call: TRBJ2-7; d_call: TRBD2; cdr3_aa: CASSVGASGSYEQYF; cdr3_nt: TGTGCCAGCAGCGTAGGGGCTAGCGGATCCTACGAGCAGTACTTC
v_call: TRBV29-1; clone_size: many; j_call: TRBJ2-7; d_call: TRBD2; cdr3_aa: CSVDRGDEQYF; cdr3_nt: TGCAGCGTCGATCGGGGGGACGAGCAGTACTTC
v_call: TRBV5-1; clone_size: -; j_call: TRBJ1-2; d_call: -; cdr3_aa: CASGSDNYGYTF; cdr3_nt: TGCGCCAGCGGTTCAGATAACTATGGCTACACCTTC
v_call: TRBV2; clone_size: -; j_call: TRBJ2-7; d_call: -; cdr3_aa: CASSVETDYEQYF; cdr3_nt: TGTGCCAGCAGTGTCGAGACAGACTACGAGCAGTACTTC
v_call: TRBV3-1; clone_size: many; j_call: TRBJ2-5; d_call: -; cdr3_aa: CASRSGEETQYF; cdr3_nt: TGTGCCAGCAGGTCCGGGGAGGAGACCCAGTACTTC
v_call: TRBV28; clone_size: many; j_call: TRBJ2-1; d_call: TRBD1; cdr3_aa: CASSTHRDREFNEQFF; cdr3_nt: TGTGCCAGCAGCACACACCGGGACAGGGAATTCAATGAGCAGTTCTTC
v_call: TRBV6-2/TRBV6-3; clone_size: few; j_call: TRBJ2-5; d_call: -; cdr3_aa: CASSYSRASGGYQETQYF; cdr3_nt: TGTGCCAGCAGTTACTCGAGAGCGAGCGGAGGGTACCAAGAGACCCAGTACTTC
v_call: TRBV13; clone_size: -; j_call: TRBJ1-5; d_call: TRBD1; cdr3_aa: CASSLRGREGASNQPQHF; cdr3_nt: TGTGCCAGCAGCTTACGTGGCAGGGAGGGGGCTAGCAATCAGCCCCAGCATTTT
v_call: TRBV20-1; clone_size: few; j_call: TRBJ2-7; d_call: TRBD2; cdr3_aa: CSGASTSGINEQYF; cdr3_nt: TGCAGTGGCGCCTCAACTAGCGGGATCAACGAGCAGTACTTC
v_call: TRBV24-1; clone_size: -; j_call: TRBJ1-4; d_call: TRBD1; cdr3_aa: CATSDSGTGVREKLFF; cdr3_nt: TGTGCCACCAGTGATTCCGGGACAGGAGTTCGTGAAAAACTGTTTTTT
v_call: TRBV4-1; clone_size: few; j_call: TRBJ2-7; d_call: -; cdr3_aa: CASSPSWGSYEQYF; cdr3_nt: TGCGCCAGCAGCCCAAGTTGGGGGAGCTACGAGCAGTACTTC
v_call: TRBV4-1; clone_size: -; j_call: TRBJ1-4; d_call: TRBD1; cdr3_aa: CASSHRPGQGSINEKLFF; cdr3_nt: TGCGCCAGCAGCCATAGACCGGGACAGGGTTCGATTAATGAAAAACTGTTTTTT
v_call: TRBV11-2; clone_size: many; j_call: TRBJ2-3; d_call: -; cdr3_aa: CASSRGHSDTQYF; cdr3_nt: TGTGCCAGCAGCCGGGGACACTCAGATACGCAGTATTTT
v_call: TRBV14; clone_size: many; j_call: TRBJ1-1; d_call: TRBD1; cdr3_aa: CASSQRTGYNTEAFF; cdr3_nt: TGTGCCAGCAGCCAAAGGACAGGGTATAATACTGAAGCTTTCTTT
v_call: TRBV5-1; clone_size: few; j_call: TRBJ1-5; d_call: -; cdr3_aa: CASSLGPRQPQHF; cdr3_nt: TGCGCCAGCAGCTTAGGCCCGCGGCAGCCCCAGCATTTT